This T cell receptor (beta chain) is from a study of T cell responses to AZD1222 COVID-19 vaccine. CDR1 and CDR2 (germline): MGHRA, YSYEKL. CDR3 length: 13 residues. Trimming stripped 9 bases from V and 4 bases from J, with 13 bases between. Turning to this clone: The same CDR3 arises from other DNA sequences in this sample as well.

The repertoire was sequenced with immunoSEQ multiplex PCR; TCRdb's copy has only in-frame clones and lacks some. There are approximately 100,000 clones in the sample; 70% to 90% occur only once, and roughly 10% lies in the top ten. The chain uses TRBV4-1 and TRBJ2-1; D might be TRBD1 (6 bases). The specimen comprised peripheral blood, sampled 28 days after the second AZD1222 dose. This TCR was sampled from an adult who received the AZD1222 COVID-19 vaccine. CDR3 amino acids: CASSSGQYNEQFF. The CDR3, as DNA: TGCGCCAGTAGCTCCGGACAGTACAATGAGCAGTTCTTC.